The next 15 T cell receptor beta chains were all read from a single sample in a study of T cell changes during pregnancy in multiple sclerosis. Sequencing used immunoSEQ multiplex PCR; TCRdb keeps in-frame clones, though not all of them. The repertoire consists of fewer than 140,000 clones, with 85% to 95% occurring once and the leading ten covering roughly 1.7%. The starting material was peripheral blood, obtained after pregnancy. Every receptor here comes from a female donor with multiple sclerosis, enrolled in a pregnancy study.

The chain links TRBV19 to TRBJ2-1, with D perhaps TRBD1 (6 bases). This CDR3 has 12 amino acids. The germline V and J ends were trimmed by 2 bases and 7 bases, with 6 bases remaining between them. The germline V gene has CDR1 LNHDA and CDR2 SQIVND (reference sequence). The CDR3 DNA follows: TGTGCCAGTAGTATAACAGGGAATGAGCAGTTCTTC. It specifies CASSITGNEQFF. The full variable domain, with the rest looked up from reference TRBV19 and TRBJ2-1, is DGGITQSPKYLFRKEGQNVTLSCEQNLNHDAMYWYRQDPGQGLRLIYYSQIVNDFQKGDIAEGYSVSREKKESFPLTVTSAQKNPTAFYLCASSITGNEQFFGPGTRLTVL.

The genes are TRBV10-3 and TRBJ2-5; 7 bases agree with TRBD2. Germline CDR1 reads ENHRY; CDR2 reads SYGVKD. The V gene end was trimmed by 7 bases and the J gene end by 1 base; junction bases not matched to a gene: 9. The CDR3 totals 15 residues. CDR3 residues: CAITAGGGIQETQYF. CDR3 in DNA: TGTGCCATCACCGCTGGGGGGGGGATCCAAGAGACCCAGTACTTC.

The chain carries TRBV2 and TRBJ2-2, with D possibly being TRBD2 (6 bases). The CDR3 is 14 residues long. CDR1 and CDR2 from the germline V gene are SNHLY and FYNNEI. V lost 7 bases and J lost 4, with 13 bases in between. CDR3 loop: CASNDPSVTGELFF. The DNA for the CDR3 is TGTGCCAGCAACGACCCTAGCGTCACCGGGGAGCTGTTTTTT.

The chain couples TRBV6-1 to TRBJ1-2; 10 bases fit TRBD1. The V and J ends lost 6 bases and 10 bases, in that order; junction bases with no gene match: 5. Germline V gene sequence: CDR1 MNHNS, CDR2 SASEGT. The CDR3 consists of 12 residues. This CDR3 reads CASRGTGVDYTF. The CDR3 nucleotides are TGTGCCAGCAGGGGGACAGGGGTGGACTACACCTTC.

V is TRBV29-1 and J is TRBJ2-1; 8 positions agree with TRBD2. CDR1 and CDR2 from the germline V gene are SQVTM and ANQGSEA. Trimming took 4 bases from V and 6 from J; bases not matched to a gene: 11. The CDR3 is 15 amino acids. CDR3 nucleotide sequence: TGCAGCGTTGGATTCAAAAGCGGGAGCCCCAATGAGCAGTTCTTC. It specifies CSVGFKSGSPNEQFF.

The chain recombines TRBV5-1 with TRBJ1-2, with 8 bases lining up with TRBD1. CDR3 size: 14 residues. The germline V gene encodes CDR1 SGHRS and CDR2 YFSETQ. Unmatched junction bases numbered 3, after V lost 0 bases and J lost 5 bases. The CDR3 protein is CASSLGDRSYGYTF. Written as DNA, the CDR3 is TGCGCCAGCAGCTTGGGGGACAGGTCGTATGGCTACACCTTC. The whole variable domain, filled in from reference TRBV5-1 and TRBJ1-2, reads KAGVTQTPRYLIKTRGQQVTLSCSPISGHRSVSWYQQTPGQGLQFLFEYFSETQRNKGNFPGRFSGRQFSNSRSEMNVSTLELGDSALYLCASSLGDRSYGYTFGSGTRLTVV.

This chain joins TRBV29-1 and TRBJ2-7, with 8 bases identical to TRBD2. The germline gives CDR1 SQVTM, CDR2 ANQGSEA. The junction had 4 bases not matched to a gene; V was cut back by 5 bases and J by 1 base. This CDR3 is built from 13 residues. The CDR3 nucleotides read TGCAGCGTTCGAGCGGGGGCTTCCTACGAGCAGTACTTC. Translated: CSVRAGASYEQYF.

The V and J genes are TRBV4-1 and TRBJ2-4; D may be TRBD2 (6 bases). The CDR3 has 17 amino acids. Germline loops: CDR1 MGHRA, CDR2 YSYEKL. Trimming stripped 0 bases from V and 8 bases from J, with 20 bases between. The CDR3 DNA is TGCGCCAGCAGCCAAGAGGGGGTTGGCGGGGCGCGGGACATTCAGTACTTC. Its protein product is CASSQEGVGGARDIQYF.

The chain has TRBV25-1 and TRBJ1-5; D is unclear. The V end lost 1 base, the J end lost 7 bases, and 11 bases lay between the germline ends. The CDR3 covers 14 residues. The germline V gene encodes CDR1 MGHDK and CDR2 SYGVNS. The CDR3 here is CASSESGRAQPQHF. The CDR3 nucleotides are TGTGCCAGCAGTGAATCGGGGAGGGCCCAGCCCCAGCATTTT.

The chain employs TRBV5-1 and TRBJ2-2; D might be TRBD2 (5 bases). Trimming cost V 2 bases and J 6 bases, with 14 bases left between them. The CDR3 sequence is 15 residues long. Germline CDR1 reads SGHRS; CDR2 reads YFSETQ. DNA of the CDR3: TGCGCCAGCAGCTTCAAAGTACTAGACCCCGGGGAGCTGTTTTTT. Translation gives CASSFKVLDPGELFF.

This clone occurred once. This chain uses TRBV6-1 with TRBJ1-1; 7 bases match TRBD1. CDR1 MNHNS and CDR2 SASEGT come from the germline V gene. This CDR3 comprises 14 residues. V shed 4 bases, J shed 3 bases, and the junction held 5 bases outside the gene matches. CDR3 amino acids: CASSAYRGDTEAFF. CDR3 DNA sequence: TGTGCCAGCAGTGCCTACAGGGGAGACACTGAAGCTTTCTTT.

This clone was found a few times. The chain links TRBV2 to TRBJ1-2; D unresolved. The CDR3 totals 10 residues. Germline CDR1 is SNHLY and CDR2 is FYNNEI. Trimming shortened V by 8 bases and J by 8 bases, and 9 bases separated the two germline ends. In nucleotides, the CDR3 is TGTGCCAGCCGTTCCTACGGCTACACCTTC. Its translation: CASRSYGYTF. Drawing the rest from reference TRBV2 and TRBJ1-2, the complete variable domain is EPEVTQTPSHQVTQMGQEVILRCVPISNHLYFYWYRQILGQKVEFLVSFYNNEISEKSEIFDDQFSVERPDGSNFTLKIRSTKLEDSAMYFCASRSYGYTFGSGTRLTVV.

The rearrangement joins TRBV18 to TRBJ1-2; TRBD1 agrees at 9 bases. Looked up from germline, CDR1 is KGHSH and CDR2 is LQKENI. V was pared by 3 bases and J by 14 bases, with 7 bases of the junction left unmatched. The CDR3 covers 12 residues. The CDR3 DNA follows: TGTGCCAGCTCACCGGGACAGGGTTTAATGACCTTC. Its protein is CASSPGQGLMTF.

The V and J genes are TRBV7-9 and TRBJ1-3, with 7 bases matching TRBD1. Trimming cost V 5 bases and J 1 base; bases outside gene matches: 14. The CDR3 loop spans 18 amino acids. CDR1 SEHNR and CDR2 FQNEAQ come from the germline V gene (reference sequence). This CDR3 reads CASSATPGQRNSGNTIYF. The CDR3 nucleotides are TGTGCCAGCAGCGCTACACCGGGACAGAGAAATTCTGGAAACACCATATATTTT.

Only a few counts were recorded for this clone. The chain uses TRBV5-1 and TRBJ1-3, with D possibly matching TRBD1 (5 bases). Trimming left V 8 bases short and J 0 bases short, with 15 bases between. The length of the CDR3 is 15 residues. Germline loops: CDR1 SGHRS, CDR2 YFSETQ. The CDR3 DNA reads as TGCGCCAGTTCGACGGGGGACCACTCTGGAAACACCATATATTTT. The encoded protein is CASSTGDHSGNTIYF.